This record covers a single T cell receptor (beta chain). What it binds is unknown. This sample was taken from a study of T cell responses to AZD1222 COVID-19 vaccine. The study, taken as a whole, reports: Repertoire sampling was restricted to post-peak T cell response timepoints. Within unmutated variant regions lay the reported targets of nearly half of spike-specific TCRs. Clonal diversity was possibly underestimated; the donors were predominantly white British and more often female.

The CDR3 has 15 residues. Trimming pared 0 bases from V and 9 bases from J, leaving 16 bases between. Germline lookup yields CDR1 LGHNA and CDR2 YNFKEQ. Only in-frame clones appear in the TCRdb table, and some are missing; sequencing was by immunoSEQ multiplex PCR. The repertoire holds approximately 100,000 clones, over 75% seen once, with 17% in the top ten. The clonotype comes from an adult in good health. This chain joins TRBV4-2 and TRBJ2-3; weak D call: TRBD2 (7 bases). The sequences come from peripheral blood, collected on day 0 of AZD1222 vaccination. CDR3 in DNA: TGTGCCAGCAGCCAAGAGGGGGACACCGGGGGGACGCAGTATTTT. Translated: CASSQEGDTGGTQYF.